This T cell receptor beta chain emerged from a study of control samples from healthy donors and cancer patients. The table came from immunoSEQ multiplex PCR; TCRdb's copy has only in-frame clones and leaves some out. The repertoire holds about 49,000 clones, with over 85% as singletons. V dropped 4 bases and J dropped 10 bases, with 22 bases sitting between them. CDR1 and CDR2 (germline): MNHEY, SVGEGT. This CDR3 has 15 amino acids. The material sequenced was PBMCs. The V and J genes are TRBV6-2 or TRBV6-3 and TRBJ1-1; possibly TRBD1 for D (6 bases). The TCR originated in a young man with colorectal cancer. CDR3 DNA: TGTGCCAGCAGTTCCAAGGGACAAGGTAGCGGGGGAGCTTTCTTT. Protein sequence: CASSSKGQGSGGAFF.